This TCR beta chain stems from a study of monozygotic twins with inflammatory bowel disease (dated by TCRdb to between 2018 and 2020). Turning to the overall study: In total, around 28 monozygotic twin pairs made up the full study: 19 Danish pairs, all IBD-discordant, plus nine German pairs, of which four were IBD-concordant and five were IBD-discordant. The search for disease-associated traits relied mainly on comparing IBD patients with their genetically identical healthy co-twins within discordant pairs. Each individual had, on average, about 151 000 unique TCRalpha sequences and 181 000 unique TCRbeta sequences available for analysis. Beyond this particular receptor, the publication reports: Compared with healthy twins, IBD patients had fewer clonotypes in common with other individuals, a difference most pronounced in patients showing signs of disease activity. No single strong signal or clonotype linked to IBD turned up in the results, so the idea that one exists was not supported. The analysis was unable to tell different T cell subtypes apart. Because patients received different immunosuppressive treatments, the repertoires may have picked up extra background noise and variability between individuals. Repertoire similarity did not differ between concordant and discordant twins, which could be due to limited statistical power. IBD patients had lower TCRbeta repertoire diversity, measured by the inverse Simpson index, than their healthy co-twins.

With regard to this clonotype: What this receptor recognizes is not known.

The protocol used for the library was 5' RACE. Each TCR library was prepared from roughly 3,800 ng of total RNA. For each sample, cDNA synthesis was carried out in eight separate reactions using SMARTScribe reverse transcriptase. During cDNA synthesis, unique molecular identifiers containing a 6-nucleotide sample barcode were introduced by template switching. Amplification of TCRalpha and TCRbeta cDNA involved two nested PCRs of approximately 16 and 10 cycles, and each PCR was followed by bead purification. Before amplification, the cDNA was both treated with uracil DNA-glycosylase and purified with the QIAquick PCR purification kit. The second PCR added Illumina TruSeq-compatible adapters along with sample-specific barcodes. TapeStation and Qubit were used to check library quality and concentration, and about 4.5 ng of each library was pooled. Sequencing of pooled libraries was carried out on an Illumina HiSeq2500 single-index Rapid Run using 2 x 100 bp reads and custom sequencing primers. The published analysis was carried out like this. UMI-based consensus assembly with MiGEC version 1.2.6 was used to correct PCR and sequencing errors. MiXCR version 2.1.1 was used to carry out V(D)J alignment, clonotype assembly and CDR3 extraction. To normalise gene usage, clonotype sharing and MAIT/NKT TCR abundance, the analysis used the top 1000, 10 000 and 20 000 clonotypes per sample. After downsampling to 27 000 UMIs, diversity was calculated as the inverse Simpson index using the vegan R package. Paired Mann-Whitney U tests on discordant twin pairs were used, with Benjamini-Hochberg multiple-testing correction. After TCRdb reprocessed the reads, each CDR3 protein sequence was kept as one row, without DNA. The V and J calls here are based on TCRdb, not the publication. The record for this sample contains around 150,000 distinct CDR3 sequences. Over 2.5% of the sample comes from the top ten.

From each donor, a roughly 2.3 ml peripheral blood sample was collected into PAXgene tubes and stored at -80 degrees C. Without T cell sorting, total RNA was isolated from whole blood using the PAXgene blood miRNA kit on an automated QIAcube. Deep TCRalpha and TCRbeta repertoire profiling with unique molecular barcoding was performed on peripheral blood of monozygotic twin pairs concordant or discordant for inflammatory bowel disease. Smoking habits were recorded for all twin pairs, and each individual was classified as a current, former or never smoker. Reading from cysteine to phenylalanine, the CDR3 counts 15 amino acids. No DNA has been recorded. The germline V gene provides CDR1 SGDLS and CDR2 YYNGEE.

The origin of this receptor is a human donor with ulcerative colitis or Crohn's disease, or a healthy co-twin of an affected twin (not recorded which). The sequence links TRBV9 to TRBJ2-1; TCRdb proposes TRBD1, but this gene call is untestable without DNA. The sample was blood. The CDR3 corresponds to CASSPGRTAYNEQFF.